The clone carrying this TCR beta chain has more than one count but fewer than ten. The antigen remains undetermined. The CDR3 length is 15 residues. The V gene's germline CDR1 is SGHRS and CDR2 YFSETQ. V gave up 4 bases and J gave up 5 bases, with 19 bases separating them. The data were obtained in a study of T-cell memory formation after mild COVID-19. Whole-study findings and limits: Pre-infection memory showed some responding clones, and this suggested that cross-reactive memory joined.

TCRdb fed the 5' RACE reads into MiXCR, producing one record per CDR3 protein. The sample yields roughly 170,000 distinct CDR3 sequences, roughly a fifth seen once. The chain employs TRBV5-1 and TRBJ2-7; D is tentatively TRBD1 or TRBD2 (6 bases each). The receptor's source is an adult woman who had mild COVID-19 (a few samples of this study predate the infection). Cell type and time point are not known. Sequences were obtained from PBMCs or a T cell subset sorted from them (not recorded which). The CDR3 DNA is TGCGCCAGCAGCCTGGGGGAGGACAGTAGCAACGAGCAGTACTTC. Its translation: CASSLGEDSSNEQYF.